The 13 T cell receptor beta chains listed next were all sequenced from one sample in a study of CD8 T cells in Susac syndrome. RNA totalling roughly 0.5 to 1 ug underwent reverse transcription with random hexamers. TCRdb called the immunoSEQ multiplex PCR reads again in MiXCR, with one record for every CDR3 protein. The sample consists of some 120,000 distinct CDR3 sequences, around nine tenths of them appearing once. Sequencing was carried out using CD8+ T cells from PBMCs. The receptors come from a human donor with multiple sclerosis.

The V call is TRBV11-1, the J call TRBJ2-1; the match to TRBD2 covers 9 bases. This CDR3 comprises 16 residues. CDR1 and CDR2 (germline): SGHAT, FQDESV (reference sequence). The V and J ends lost 3 bases and 6 bases, in that order; junction bases with no gene match: 9. The CDR3 here is CASSFPLAGALNEQFF. CDR3 DNA sequence: TGTGCCAGCAGCTTTCCTTTAGCGGGAGCGCTCAATGAGCAGTTCTTC.

V and J are TRBV9 and TRBJ1-3; possibly TRBD1 for D (6 bases). Germline V lookup: CDR1 SGDLS, CDR2 YYNGEE. The CDR3 totals 15 residues. V lost 3 bases, J lost 0 bases, and 10 bases lay in between. The CDR3 nucleotides read TGTGCCAGCAGCGGGGGGACAACCTCTGGAAACACCATATATTTT. It translates to CASSGGTTSGNTIYF.

The CDR3: CASSSTRVTGELFF. Here the CDR3 DNA reads TGTGCCAGCAGTTCTACTCGGGTAACCGGGGAGCTGTTTTTT. The chain employs TRBV7-8 and TRBJ2-2; D is unresolved. Trimming removed 6 bases from V and 5 bases from J, with 13 bases in between. The CDR3 loop spans 14 amino acids. Per the germline V gene, CDR1 is SGHVS and CDR2 is FQNEAQ. The complete variable domain, with remaining parts taken from reference TRBV7-8 and TRBJ2-2, reads GAGVSQSPRYKVAKRGQDVALRCDPISGHVSLFWYQQALGQGPEFLTYFQNEAQLDKSGLPSDRFFAERPEGSVSTLKIQRTQQEDSAVYLCASSSTRVTGELFFGEGSRLTVL.

This clonotype was detected once. This chain uses TRBV20-1 with TRBJ2-7, with 9 bases aligning to TRBD2. V lost 6 bases, J lost 5 bases, and 14 bases stayed unmatched. Per germline, CDR1 DFQATT and CDR2 SNEGSKA (reference sequence). This CDR3 spans 15 amino acids. CDR3: CSASTDGEREDEQYF. In DNA form, the CDR3 reads TGCAGTGCCAGCACGGATGGTGAGCGGGAGGACGAGCAGTACTTC.

The chain uses TRBV27 and TRBJ1-4, with D hard to call. Per germline, CDR1 MNHEY and CDR2 SMNVEV (reference sequence). Trimming removed 3 bases at V and 7 bases at J, with 9 bases between. CDR3 size: 13 residues. The CDR3 region is CASSLRGLEKLFF. DNA of the CDR3: TGTGCCAGCAGTTTGCGGGGTCTTGAAAAACTGTTTTTT.

The genes are TRBV6-5 and TRBJ2-6; D is uncertain. V was shortened by 2 bases and J by 4 bases, with 6 bases between the two germline ends. The CDR3 is made up of 14 amino acids. Germline assignment: CDR1 MNHEY and CDR2 SVGAGI. CDR3 nucleotide sequence: TGTGCCAGCAGTTACCCTGGAGGGGCCAACGTCCTGACTTTC. It yields the protein CASSYPGGANVLTF.

The chain uses TRBV7-9 and TRBJ2-7; D is perhaps TRBD2 (6 bases). The V end lost 5 bases, the J end lost 1 base, and 18 bases lay between the germline ends. Germline V gene lookup returns CDR1 SEHNR and CDR2 FQNEAQ (reference sequence). CDR3 size: 16 residues. In DNA, the CDR3 is TGTGCCAGCAGCGCCCCGGGACTCCCGAGTTCCTACGAGCAGTACTTC. This codes for CASSAPGLPSSYEQYF.

The CDR3 is CASSLLTGTADNEAFF. For the CDR3, the DNA is TGTGCCAGCAGTCTCCTGACAGGCACCGCGGATAATGAAGCTTTCTTT. The genes are TRBV27 and TRBJ1-1, with D possibly TRBD1 on 6 matching bases. The germline V gene has CDR1 MNHEY and CDR2 SMNVEV (reference sequence). CDR3 length: 16 amino acids. Trimming stripped 5 bases from V and 7 bases from J, with 23 bases between.

This chain connects TRBV19 to TRBJ2-1; TRBD1 might be the D (6 bases). CDR3 length equals 13 residues. Germline V lookup: CDR1 LNHDA, CDR2 SQIVND (reference sequence). Trimming took off 8 bases at V and 5 bases at J, with 13 bases between the two ends. CDR3 coding DNA: TGTGCCAGTCGACAGGCAGGTAACAATGAGCAGTTCTTC. The encoded protein is CASRQAGNNEQFF.

V and J are TRBV4-1 and TRBJ1-1; D possibly corresponds to TRBD1 (5 bases). The CDR3 is made up of 15 amino acids. CDR1 and CDR2 from the germline V gene are MGHRA and YSYEKL. V was shortened by 0 bases and J by 2 bases, with 10 bases between the two germline ends. The CDR3 reads CASSQEVGENTEAFF. For the CDR3, the DNA is TGCGCCAGCAGCCAAGAAGTAGGGGAAAACACTGAAGCTTTCTTT.

A single count supports this clonotype. This rearrangement joins TRBV19 to TRBJ2-6; D gene unclear. The CDR3 length is 13 residues. Germline V gene data show CDR1 as LNHDA and CDR2 as SQIVND (reference sequence). Trimming removed 0 bases at V and 3 bases at J, with 0 bases between. The CDR3 coding sequence is TGTGCCAGTAGTATAGATGGGGCCAACGTCCTGACTTTC. It yields the protein CASSIDGANVLTF.

The V and J genes are TRBV14 and TRBJ2-1; D unclear. Trimming pared 0 bases from V and 8 bases from J, leaving 14 bases between. Germline values: CDR1 SGHDN, CDR2 FVKESK. The CDR3 runs 15 residues. The DNA for the CDR3 is TGTGCCAGCAGCCAAGATAGGGCCAGTTTGTATGAGCAGTTCTTC. This codes for CASSQDRASLYEQFF.

This sequence joins TRBV19 and TRBJ1-1; 8 nucleotides agree with TRBD1. There are 12 residues in the CDR3. The germline V gene has CDR1 LNHDA and CDR2 SQIVND (reference sequence). Trimming at V came to 8 bases and at J to 4 bases, leaving 3 bases not matched to a gene. CDR3 residues: CASLQGGTEAFF. CDR3 nucleotides: TGTGCCAGTCTACAGGGGGGCACTGAAGCTTTCTTT.